These 17 T cell receptor beta chains originate from one sample sequenced in a study of blood T cells in healthy people across ages. For the second PCR, which ran for 7 to 11 cycles, a sample-barcoded 5' primer and a J-beta primer mix were used. TCRdb fed the 5' RACE reads into MiXCR, producing one record per CDR3 protein. The repertoire holds over 700,000 distinct CDR3 sequences, with around 25% as singletons. The same data also went into a second study, on T cells of mothers and their children.

Source material: blood. The source is a boy younger than 18 in good health.

This clonotype was seen more than once but under ten times. The gene calls are TRBV4-1 and TRBJ1-1; possibly TRBD1 for D (5 bases). Germline CDR1 reads MGHRA; CDR2 reads YSYEKL. The length of the CDR3 is 15 residues. V was trimmed by 1 base and J by 3 bases, leaving 12 bases between them. As DNA, the CDR3 is TGCGCCAGCAGCCAAGCAGGGTTCACGGACACTGAAGCTTTCTTT. Translated, it gives CASSQAGFTDTEAFF.

This clonotype came up a few times. This rearrangement joins TRBV7-8 to TRBJ2-5; TRBD2 matches 7 bases. The V gene's germline CDR1 is SGHVS and CDR2 FQNEAQ. The CDR3 totals 15 residues. The V gene end was trimmed by 5 bases and the J gene end by 2 bases; junction bases not matched to a gene: 8. As DNA, the CDR3 is TGTGCCAGCAGCGCATACAGGCGGGAGCAAGAGACCCAGTACTTC. It is translated as CASSAYRREQETQYF.

The chain couples TRBV7-2 to TRBJ1-1, with TRBD1 matching 7 bases. V was pared by 5 bases and J by 6 bases, with 3 bases of the junction left unmatched. The CDR3 extends over 12 amino acids. Looked up from germline, CDR1 is SGHTA and CDR2 is FQGNSA. CDR3 nucleotides: TGTGCCAGCAGCAGGGACAGACCTGAAGCTTTCTTT. Protein product: CASSRDRPEAFF.

The CDR3 loop is CASSSGRAGLQETQYF. CDR3 coding DNA: TGTGCCAGCAGCTCCGGCAGGGCGGGCCTCCAAGAGACCCAGTACTTC. This chain links TRBV7-8 with TRBJ2-7; TRBD1 or TRBD2 may be the D gene (5 bases each). The J call may be faulty, since TRBJ2-5 better matches the DNA end. Germline CDR1 is SGHVS and CDR2 is FQNEAQ. This CDR3 spans 16 amino acids.

This clonotype was recorded a few times. The V gene is TRBV6-5, the J gene TRBJ2-2; no definite D call. V shed 2 bases and J shed 5 bases, with 3 bases lying between them. This CDR3 contains 12 residues. The germline CDR1 and CDR2 sequences are MNHEY and SVGAGI. CDR3 nucleotides: TGTGCCAGCAGTTACCCAACCGGGGAGCTGTTTTTT. This codes for CASSYPTGELFF.

This clonotype occurred once. The CDR3 spells CASSEFVRGNEKLFF. The CDR3 nucleotides are TGTGCCAGCAGTGAATTTGTTAGGGGTAATGAAAAACTGTTTTTT. The J gene is TRBJ1-4, the V gene TRBV25-1; a possible D gene is TRBD1 (5 bases). Germline CDR1 is MGHDK and CDR2 is SYGVNS. This CDR3 has 15 amino acids. Between the trimmed V and J ends, which lost 1 base and 4 bases, there was a span of 10 bases. The complete variable domain, with remaining parts taken from reference TRBV25-1 and TRBJ1-4, reads EADIYQTPRYLVIGTGKKITLECSQTMGHDKMYWYQQDPGMELHLIHYSYGVNSTEKGDLSSESTVSRIRTEHFPLTLESARPSHTSQYLCASSEFVRGNEKLFFGSGTQLSVL.

This clonotype has a handful of counts. In nucleotides, the CDR3 is TGTGCCTGCGGTTGGCAGGGGGAATGGTACGAGCAGTACTTC. Protein sequence: CACGWQGEWYEQYF. The chain is built from TRBV11-2 and TRBJ2-1; TRBD1 aligns across 7 bases. The assigned J gene may be wrong: the sequence end matches TRBJ2-7 better. The germline V gene encodes CDR1 SGHAT and CDR2 FQNNGV. The CDR3 totals 14 residues.

This chain links TRBV7-9 with TRBJ2-5; D is unresolved. Near its end, the DNA agrees better with TRBJ2-7, so the J call may be wrong. Germline-derived CDR1 and CDR2 are SEHNR and FQNEAQ (reference sequence). The CDR3 runs to 13 residues. For the CDR3, the DNA is TGTGCCAGCGGGGTGGGGAACTGGCACGAGCAGTACTTC. Protein: CASGVGNWHEQYF.

This clonotype showed up just a few times. The CDR3 reads CASSLGSRTEQYF. CDR3 DNA: TGTGCCAGCAGCTTAGGCAGTAGGACCGAGCAGTACTTC. The genes are TRBV7-2 and TRBJ2-7, with D uncertain. The CDR3 has 13 amino acids. Looked up from germline, CDR1 is SGHTA and CDR2 is FQGNSA. With 1 base removed from V and 6 bases from J, the gap between germline ends came to 10 bases.

This clonotype has a single count. The chain couples TRBV20-1 to TRBJ1-2; unclear D gene. The CDR3 length is 14 residues. Germline CDR1 and CDR2: DFQATT and SNEGSKA (reference sequence). V gave up 3 bases and J gave up 3 bases, with 14 bases separating them. CDR3 sequence (DNA): TGCAGTGCTAGGAGTAATAGCGGCGACTATGGCTACACCTTC. Protein: CSARSNSGDYGYTF.

The rearrangement links TRBV29-1 to TRBJ2-3, with 7 nucleotides matching TRBD2. The CDR3 is made up of 15 amino acids. V dropped 0 bases and J dropped 4; count of bases not matched to a gene: 7. Germline V lookup: CDR1 SQVTM, CDR2 ANQGSEA. The CDR3 spells CSVEDRTRRADTQYF. As DNA, the CDR3 is TGCAGCGTTGAAGATAGGACTAGAAGGGCAGATACGCAGTATTTT.

CDR3 nucleotide sequence: TGCAGTGCTAATGATGATCACCAGAGATCCTACGAGCAGTACTTC. Protein product: CSANDDHQRSYEQYF. V and J are TRBV20-1 and TRBJ2-5; D ambiguous. TRBJ2-7 matches the DNA end more closely, so the J call is doubtful. The CDR3 has 15 residues. CDR1 DFQATT and CDR2 SNEGSKA come from the germline V gene (reference sequence).

The gene calls are TRBV7-2 and TRBJ1-5; D is perhaps TRBD1 (5 bases). The germline V gene encodes CDR1 SGHTA and CDR2 FQGNSA. The germline V and J ends were trimmed by 1 base and 5 bases, with 9 bases remaining between them. The CDR3 covers 14 residues. Here the CDR3 DNA reads TGTGCCAGCAGCTTAGGCAGGGTCGATCAGCCCCAGCATTTT. Translating gives CASSLGRVDQPQHF.

This clonotype was recorded a few times. The chain joins TRBV14 to TRBJ2-5; tentatively, D is TRBD2 (5 bases). The end of the DNA aligns better with TRBJ2-1, so the J call may be wrong. The CDR3 runs 14 residues. Germline-derived CDR1 and CDR2 are SGHDN and FVKESK. The CDR3 loop is CASSQEVLAGEQFF. CDR3 nucleotides: TGTGCCAGCAGCCAAGAGGTTCTAGCCGGTGAGCAGTTCTTC.

Concerning this clonotype: A read error is likely, as this CDR3 ends without the conserved phenylalanine or tryptophan. The chain combines TRBV27 with TRBJ2-7, with D perhaps TRBD1 (6 bases). Germline CDR1 reads MNHEY; CDR2 reads SMNVEV (reference sequence). Trimming left V 5 bases short and J 4 bases short, with 30 bases between. CDR3 length equals 19 residues. The CDR3: CASSPFLSTGTLSSYEQYL. The CDR3 DNA is TGTGCCAGCAGTCCTTTTCTCTCCACAGGGACCCTATCCTCGTACGAGCAGTACCTC.

A few counts support this clonotype. The chain is built from TRBV20-1 and TRBJ2-7, with D unresolved. The J call is doubtful: the DNA matches TRBJ2-1 better. The CDR3 has 13 residues. CDR1 and CDR2 from the germline V gene are DFQATT and SNEGSKA (reference sequence). The CDR3: CSAPLTTPNEQFF. As DNA, the CDR3 is TGCAGTGCTCCCCTGACGACTCCCAATGAGCAGTTCTTC.

V usage is TRBV19 and J usage is TRBJ1-5; a possible D gene is TRBD1 (5 bases). The CDR3 consists of 15 residues. The germline CDR1 and CDR2 sequences are LNHDA and SQIVND (reference sequence). The V and J ends lost 8 bases and 0 bases respectively, with 14 bases between them. This chain's CDR3 is CASDSYYTSNQPQHF. The CDR3 DNA sequence: TGTGCCAGTGACAGCTACTATACTAGCAATCAGCCCCAGCATTTT.